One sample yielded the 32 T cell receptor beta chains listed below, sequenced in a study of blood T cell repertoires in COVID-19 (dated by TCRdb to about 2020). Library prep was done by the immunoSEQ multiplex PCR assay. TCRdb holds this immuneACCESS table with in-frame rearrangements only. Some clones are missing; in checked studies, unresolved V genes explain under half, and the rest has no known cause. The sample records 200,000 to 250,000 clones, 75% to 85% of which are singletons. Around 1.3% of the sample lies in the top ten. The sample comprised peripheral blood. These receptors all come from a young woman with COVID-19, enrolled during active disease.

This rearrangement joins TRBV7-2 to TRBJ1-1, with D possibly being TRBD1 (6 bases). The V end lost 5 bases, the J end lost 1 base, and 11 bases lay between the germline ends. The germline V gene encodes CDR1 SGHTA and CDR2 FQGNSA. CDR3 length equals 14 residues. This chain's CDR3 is CASSPTGGNTEAFF. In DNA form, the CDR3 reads TGTGCCAGCAGCCCGACAGGAGGGAACACTGAAGCTTTCTTT. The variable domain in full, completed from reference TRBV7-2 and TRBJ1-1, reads GAGVSQSPSNKVTEKGKDVELRCDPISGHTALYWYRQSLGQGLEFLIYFQGNSAPDKSGLPSDRFSAERTGGSVSTLTIQRTQQEDSAVYLCASSPTGGNTEAFFGQGTRLTVV.

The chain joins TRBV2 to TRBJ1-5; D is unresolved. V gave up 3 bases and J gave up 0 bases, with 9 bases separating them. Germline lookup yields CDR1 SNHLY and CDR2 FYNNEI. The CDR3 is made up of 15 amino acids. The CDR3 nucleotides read TGTGCCAGCAGTGACAGCGGTTTTAGCAATCAGCCCCAGCATTTT. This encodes CASSDSGFSNQPQHF. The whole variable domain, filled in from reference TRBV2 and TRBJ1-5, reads EPEVTQTPSHQVTQMGQEVILRCVPISNHLYFYWYRQILGQKVEFLVSFYNNEISEKSEIFDDQFSVERPDGSNFTLKIRSTKLEDSAMYFCASSDSGFSNQPQHFGDGTRLSIL.

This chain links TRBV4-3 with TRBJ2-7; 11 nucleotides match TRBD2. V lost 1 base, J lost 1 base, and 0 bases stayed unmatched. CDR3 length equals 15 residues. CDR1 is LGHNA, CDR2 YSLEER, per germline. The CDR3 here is CASSQGLAGSYEQYF. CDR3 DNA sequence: TGCGCCAGCAGCCAAGGACTAGCGGGATCCTACGAGCAGTACTTC.

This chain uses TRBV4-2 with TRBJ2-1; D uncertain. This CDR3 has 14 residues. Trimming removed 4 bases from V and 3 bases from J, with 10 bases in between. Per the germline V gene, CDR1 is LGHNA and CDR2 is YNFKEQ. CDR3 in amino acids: CASSRNLDYNEQFF. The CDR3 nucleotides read TGTGCCAGCAGCCGGAACCTAGACTACAATGAGCAGTTCTTC.

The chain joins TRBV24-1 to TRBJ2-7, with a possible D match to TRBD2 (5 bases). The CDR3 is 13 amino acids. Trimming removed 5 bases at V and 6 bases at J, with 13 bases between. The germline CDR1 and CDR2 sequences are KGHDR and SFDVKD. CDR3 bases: TGTGCCACCAGTGCCCCGCGGGTTGGCGAGCAGTACTTC. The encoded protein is CATSAPRVGEQYF.

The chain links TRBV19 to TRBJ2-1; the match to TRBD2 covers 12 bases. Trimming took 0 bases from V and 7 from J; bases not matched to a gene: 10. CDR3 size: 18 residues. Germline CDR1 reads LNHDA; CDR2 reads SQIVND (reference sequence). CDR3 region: CASSIDGLAGPTMNEQFF. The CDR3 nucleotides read TGTGCCAGTAGTATAGATGGACTAGCGGGGCCCACCATGAATGAGCAGTTCTTC.

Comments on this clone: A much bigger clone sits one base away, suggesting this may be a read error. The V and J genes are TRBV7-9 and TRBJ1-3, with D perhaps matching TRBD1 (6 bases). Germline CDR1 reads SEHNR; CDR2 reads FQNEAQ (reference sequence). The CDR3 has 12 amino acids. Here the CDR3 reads CASSLGQTDSDF. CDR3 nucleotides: TGTGCCAGCAGCTTAGGTCAAACGGACAGCGATTTT. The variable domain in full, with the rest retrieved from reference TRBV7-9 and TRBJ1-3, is DTGVSQNPRHKITKRGQNVTFRCDPISEHNRLYWYRQTLGQGPEFLTYFQNEAQLEKSRLLSDRFSAERPKGSFSTLEIQRTEQGDSAMYLCASSLGQTDSDFGEGSWLTVV.

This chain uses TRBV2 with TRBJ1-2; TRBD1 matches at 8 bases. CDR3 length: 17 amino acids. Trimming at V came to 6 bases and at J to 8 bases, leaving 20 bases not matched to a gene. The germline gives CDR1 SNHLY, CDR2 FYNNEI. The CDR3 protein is CASRDLFGTGILRGYTF. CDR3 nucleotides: TGTGCCAGCAGGGATTTGTTCGGGACAGGAATCTTGAGGGGCTACACCTTC.

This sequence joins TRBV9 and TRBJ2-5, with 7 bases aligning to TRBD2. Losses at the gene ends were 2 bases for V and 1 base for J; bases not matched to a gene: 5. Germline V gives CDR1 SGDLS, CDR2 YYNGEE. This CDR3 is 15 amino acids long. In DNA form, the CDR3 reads TGTGCCAGCAGCGTGGGAGGGGCGATCCAAGAGACCCAGTACTTC. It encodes CASSVGGAIQETQYF.

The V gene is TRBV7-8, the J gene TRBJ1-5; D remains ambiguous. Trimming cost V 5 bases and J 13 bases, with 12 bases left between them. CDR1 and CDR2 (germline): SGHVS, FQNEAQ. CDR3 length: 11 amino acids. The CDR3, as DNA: TGTGCCAGCAGCCTTGGGCAGCAACAGCATTTT. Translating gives CASSLGQQQHF. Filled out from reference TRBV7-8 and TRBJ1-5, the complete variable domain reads GAGVSQSPRYKVAKRGQDVALRCDPISGHVSLFWYQQALGQGPEFLTYFQNEAQLDKSGLPSDRFFAERPEGSVSTLKIQRTQQEDSAVYLCASSLGQQQHFGDGTRLSIL.

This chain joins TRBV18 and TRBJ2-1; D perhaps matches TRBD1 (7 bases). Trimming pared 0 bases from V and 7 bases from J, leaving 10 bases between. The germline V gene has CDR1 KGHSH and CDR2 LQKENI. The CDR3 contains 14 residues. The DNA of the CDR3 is TGTGCCAGCTCACCACCGACAGGGAGGAATGAGCAGTTCTTC. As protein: CASSPPTGRNEQFF.

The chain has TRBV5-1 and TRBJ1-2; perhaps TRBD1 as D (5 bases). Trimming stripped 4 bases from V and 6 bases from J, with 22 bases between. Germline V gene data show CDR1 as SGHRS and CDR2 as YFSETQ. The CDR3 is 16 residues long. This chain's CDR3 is CASSQNRLTDGDGYTF. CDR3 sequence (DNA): TGCGCCAGCAGCCAAAATCGACTGACAGATGGTGATGGCTACACCTTC.

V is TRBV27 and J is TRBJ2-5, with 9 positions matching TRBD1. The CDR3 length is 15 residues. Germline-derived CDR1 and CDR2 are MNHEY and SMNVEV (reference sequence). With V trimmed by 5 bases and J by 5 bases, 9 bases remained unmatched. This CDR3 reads CASSQGTGRGETQYF. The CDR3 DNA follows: TGTGCCAGCAGTCAGGGGACAGGGCGAGGCGAGACCCAGTACTTC.

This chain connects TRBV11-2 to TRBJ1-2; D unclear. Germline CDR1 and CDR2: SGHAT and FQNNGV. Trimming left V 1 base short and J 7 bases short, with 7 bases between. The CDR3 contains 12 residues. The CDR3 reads CASSLGTVGYTF. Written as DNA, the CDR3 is TGTGCCAGCAGCTTAGGGACTGTTGGCTACACCTTC.

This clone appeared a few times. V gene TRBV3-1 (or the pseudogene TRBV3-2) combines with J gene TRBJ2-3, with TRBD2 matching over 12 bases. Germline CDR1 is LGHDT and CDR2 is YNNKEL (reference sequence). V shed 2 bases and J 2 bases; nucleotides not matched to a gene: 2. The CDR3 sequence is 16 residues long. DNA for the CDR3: TGTGCCAGCAGCCAACTAGCGGGAGGGTCCACAGATACGCAGTATTTT. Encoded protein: CASSQLAGGSTDTQYF.

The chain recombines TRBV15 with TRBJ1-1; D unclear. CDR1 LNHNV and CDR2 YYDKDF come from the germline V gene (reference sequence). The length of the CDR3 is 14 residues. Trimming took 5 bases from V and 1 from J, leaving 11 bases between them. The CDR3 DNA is TGTGCCACCAGCCGTCAGGTTCAGAACACTGAAGCTTTCTTT. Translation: CATSRQVQNTEAFF.

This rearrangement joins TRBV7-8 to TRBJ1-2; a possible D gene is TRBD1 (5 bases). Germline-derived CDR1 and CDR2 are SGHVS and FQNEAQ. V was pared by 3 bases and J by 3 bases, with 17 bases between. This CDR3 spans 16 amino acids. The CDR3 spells CASSFLRAGPYYGYTF. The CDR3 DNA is TGTGCCAGCAGCTTTCTACGAGCAGGGCCTTACTATGGCTACACCTTC. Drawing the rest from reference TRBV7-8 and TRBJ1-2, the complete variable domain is GAGVSQSPRYKVAKRGQDVALRCDPISGHVSLFWYQQALGQGPEFLTYFQNEAQLDKSGLPSDRFFAERPEGSVSTLKIQRTQQEDSAVYLCASSFLRAGPYYGYTFGSGTRLTVV.

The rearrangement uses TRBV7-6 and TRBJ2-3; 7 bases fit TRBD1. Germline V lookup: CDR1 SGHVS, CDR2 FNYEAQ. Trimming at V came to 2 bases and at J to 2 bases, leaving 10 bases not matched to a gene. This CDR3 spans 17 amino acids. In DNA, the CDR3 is TGTGCCAGCAGCTTATTACTGTCGGGACAGATCACAGATACGCAGTATTTT. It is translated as CASSLLLSGQITDTQYF.

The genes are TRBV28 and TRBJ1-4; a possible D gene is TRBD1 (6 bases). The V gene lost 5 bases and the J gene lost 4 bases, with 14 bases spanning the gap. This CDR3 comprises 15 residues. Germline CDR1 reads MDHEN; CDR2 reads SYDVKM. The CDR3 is CASSNIQGFNEKLFF. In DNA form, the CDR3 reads TGTGCCAGCAGTAACATCCAGGGGTTTAATGAAAAACTGTTTTTT.

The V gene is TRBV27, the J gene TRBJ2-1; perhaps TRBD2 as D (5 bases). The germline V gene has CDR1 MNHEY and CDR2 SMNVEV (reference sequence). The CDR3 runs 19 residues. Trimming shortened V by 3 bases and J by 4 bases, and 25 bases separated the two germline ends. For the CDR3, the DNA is TGTGCCAGCAGTTTCCAGATCCCCCGCGTGGGAGTAGAATACAATGAGCAGTTCTTC. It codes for CASSFQIPRVGVEYNEQFF.

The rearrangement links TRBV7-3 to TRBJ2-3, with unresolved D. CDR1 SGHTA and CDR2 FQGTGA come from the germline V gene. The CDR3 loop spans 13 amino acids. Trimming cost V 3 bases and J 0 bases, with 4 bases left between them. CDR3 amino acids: CASSFSSTDTQYF. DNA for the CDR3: TGTGCCAGCAGCTTCTCTAGCACAGATACGCAGTATTTT.

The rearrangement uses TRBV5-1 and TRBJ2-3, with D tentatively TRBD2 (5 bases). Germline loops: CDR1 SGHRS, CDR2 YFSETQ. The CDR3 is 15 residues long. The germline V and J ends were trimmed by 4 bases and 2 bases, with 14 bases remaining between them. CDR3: CASSDPGLPTDTQYF. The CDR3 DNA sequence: TGCGCCAGCAGCGATCCGGGATTACCCACAGATACGCAGTATTTT.

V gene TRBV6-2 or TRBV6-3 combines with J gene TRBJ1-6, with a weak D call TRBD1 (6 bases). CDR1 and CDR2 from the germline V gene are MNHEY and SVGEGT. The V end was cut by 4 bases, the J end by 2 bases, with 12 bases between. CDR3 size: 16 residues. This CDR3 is CASSSRQAAYNSPLHF. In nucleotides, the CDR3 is TGTGCCAGCAGTTCCCGACAGGCCGCCTATAATTCACCCCTCCACTTT.

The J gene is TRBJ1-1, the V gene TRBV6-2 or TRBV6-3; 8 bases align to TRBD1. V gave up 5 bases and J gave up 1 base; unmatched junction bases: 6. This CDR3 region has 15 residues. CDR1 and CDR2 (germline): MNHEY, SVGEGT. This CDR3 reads CASSTRGLGNTEAFF. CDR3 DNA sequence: TGTGCCAGCAGTACCAGGGGGCTCGGGAACACTGAAGCTTTCTTT.

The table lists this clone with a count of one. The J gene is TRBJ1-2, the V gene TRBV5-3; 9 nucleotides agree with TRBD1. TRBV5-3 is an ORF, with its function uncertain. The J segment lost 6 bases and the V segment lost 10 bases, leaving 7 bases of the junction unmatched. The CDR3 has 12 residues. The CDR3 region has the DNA TGTGCCGGTATGCGGACAGGGGATGGCTACACCTTC. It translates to CAGMRTGDGYTF.

Written as DNA, the CDR3 is TGCAGCGTTGGGTTGAATATTGAGAATGAAAAACTGTTTTTT. Translation gives CSVGLNIENEKLFF. The chain is built from TRBV29-1 and TRBJ1-4; D gene uncertain. The CDR3 has 14 residues. V shed 4 bases and J shed 5 bases, with 14 bases lying between them. Germline lookup yields CDR1 SQVTM and CDR2 ANQGSEA.

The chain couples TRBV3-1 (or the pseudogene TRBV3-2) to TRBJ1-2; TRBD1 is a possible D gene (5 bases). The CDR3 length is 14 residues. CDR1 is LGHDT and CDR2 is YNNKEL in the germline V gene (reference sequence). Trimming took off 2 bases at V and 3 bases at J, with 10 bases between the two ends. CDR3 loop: CASSQFGGDYGYTF. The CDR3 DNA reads TGTGCCAGCAGCCAATTTGGGGGGGACTATGGCTACACCTTC.

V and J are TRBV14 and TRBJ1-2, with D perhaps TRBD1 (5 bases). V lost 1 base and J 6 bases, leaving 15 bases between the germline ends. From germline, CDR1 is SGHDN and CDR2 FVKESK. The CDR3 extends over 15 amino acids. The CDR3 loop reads CASSQARGRRDGYTF. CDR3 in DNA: TGTGCCAGCAGCCAAGCTCGGGGACGGAGGGATGGCTACACCTTC.

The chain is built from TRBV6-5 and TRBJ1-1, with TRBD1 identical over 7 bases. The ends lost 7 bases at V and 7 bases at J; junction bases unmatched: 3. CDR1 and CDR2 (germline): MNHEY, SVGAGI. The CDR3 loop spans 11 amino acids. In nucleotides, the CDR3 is TGTGCCAGCAACCACAGGGGTGAAGCTTTCTTT. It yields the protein CASNHRGEAFF.

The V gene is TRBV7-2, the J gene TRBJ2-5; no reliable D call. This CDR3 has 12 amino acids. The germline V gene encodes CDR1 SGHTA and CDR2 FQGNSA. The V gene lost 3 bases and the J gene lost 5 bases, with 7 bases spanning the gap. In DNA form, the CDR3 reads TGTGCCAGCAGCTTCGAGTACGAGACCCAGTACTTC. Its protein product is CASSFEYETQYF.

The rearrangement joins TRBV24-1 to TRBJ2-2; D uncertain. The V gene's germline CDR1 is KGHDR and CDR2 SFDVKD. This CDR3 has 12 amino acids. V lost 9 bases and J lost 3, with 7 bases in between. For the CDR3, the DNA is TGTGCCACCCTCAGTGACACCGGGGAGCTGTTTTTT. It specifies CATLSDTGELFF.

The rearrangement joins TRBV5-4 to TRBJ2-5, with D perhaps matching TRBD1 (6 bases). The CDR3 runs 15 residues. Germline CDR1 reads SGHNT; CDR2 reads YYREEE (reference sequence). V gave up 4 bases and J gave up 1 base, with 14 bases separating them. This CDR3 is CASSPTGSSQETQYF. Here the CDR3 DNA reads TGTGCCAGCAGCCCTACAGGGTCGTCCCAAGAGACCCAGTACTTC.